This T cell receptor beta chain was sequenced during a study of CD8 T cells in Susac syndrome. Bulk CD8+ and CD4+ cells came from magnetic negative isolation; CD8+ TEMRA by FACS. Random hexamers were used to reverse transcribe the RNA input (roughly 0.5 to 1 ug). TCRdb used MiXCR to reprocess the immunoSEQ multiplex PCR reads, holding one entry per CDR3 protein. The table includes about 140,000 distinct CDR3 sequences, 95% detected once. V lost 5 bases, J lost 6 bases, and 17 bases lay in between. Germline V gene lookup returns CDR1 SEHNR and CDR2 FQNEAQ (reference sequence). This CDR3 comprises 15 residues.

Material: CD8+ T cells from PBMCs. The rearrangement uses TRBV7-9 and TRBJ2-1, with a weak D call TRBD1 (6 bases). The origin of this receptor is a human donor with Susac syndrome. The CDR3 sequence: CASSPARTDSNEQFF. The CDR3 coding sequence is TGTGCCAGCAGCCCCGCCCGGACGGACAGCAATGAGCAGTTCTTC. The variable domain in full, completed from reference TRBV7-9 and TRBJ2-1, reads DTGVSQNPRHKITKRGQNVTFRCDPISEHNRLYWYRQTLGQGPEFLTYFQNEAQLEKSRLLSDRFSAERPKGSFSTLEIQRTEQGDSAMYLCASSPARTDSNEQFFGPGTRLTVL.